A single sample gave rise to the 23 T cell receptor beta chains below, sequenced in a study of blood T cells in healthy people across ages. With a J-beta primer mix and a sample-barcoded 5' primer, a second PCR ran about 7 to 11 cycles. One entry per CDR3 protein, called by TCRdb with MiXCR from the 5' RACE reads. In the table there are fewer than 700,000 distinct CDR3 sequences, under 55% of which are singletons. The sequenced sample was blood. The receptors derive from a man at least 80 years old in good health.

The CDR3 region is CASSELGGLRNQPQHF. The CDR3 DNA reads TGTGCCAGCAGTGAATTAGGAGGCCTGAGGAATCAGCCCCAGCATTTT. V gene TRBV6-1 combines with J gene TRBJ1-5; D gene unclear. Germline V lookup: CDR1 MNHNS, CDR2 SASEGT. CDR3 length equals 16 residues. The V and J ends lost 2 bases and 4 bases respectively, with 15 bases between them.

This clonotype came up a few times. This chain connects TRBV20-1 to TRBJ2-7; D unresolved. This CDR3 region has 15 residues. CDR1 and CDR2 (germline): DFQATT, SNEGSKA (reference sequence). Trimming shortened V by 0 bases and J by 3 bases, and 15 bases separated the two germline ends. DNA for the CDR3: TGCAGTGCTAGAGAAAGGTCCGAGGCGATCTACGAGCAGTACTTC. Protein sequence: CSARERSEAIYEQYF.

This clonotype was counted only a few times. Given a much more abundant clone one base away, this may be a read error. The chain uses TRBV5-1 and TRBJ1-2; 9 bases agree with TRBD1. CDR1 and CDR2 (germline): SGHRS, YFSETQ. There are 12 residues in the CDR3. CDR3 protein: CAGSLDRGGYTF. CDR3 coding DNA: TGCGCCGGCAGCTTGGACAGGGGTGGCTACACCTTC.

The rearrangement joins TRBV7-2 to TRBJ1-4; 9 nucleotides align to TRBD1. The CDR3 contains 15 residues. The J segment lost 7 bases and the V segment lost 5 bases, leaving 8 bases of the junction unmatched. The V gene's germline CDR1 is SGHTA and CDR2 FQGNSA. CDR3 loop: CASSPQQGAGEKLFF. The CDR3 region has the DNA TGTGCCAGCAGCCCCCAACAGGGGGCGGGTGAAAAACTGTTTTTT. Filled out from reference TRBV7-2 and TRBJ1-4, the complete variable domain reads GAGVSQSPSNKVTEKGKDVELRCDPISGHTALYWYRQSLGQGLEFLIYFQGNSAPDKSGLPSDRFSAERTGGSVSTLTIQRTQQEDSAVYLCASSPQQGAGEKLFFGSGTQLSVL.

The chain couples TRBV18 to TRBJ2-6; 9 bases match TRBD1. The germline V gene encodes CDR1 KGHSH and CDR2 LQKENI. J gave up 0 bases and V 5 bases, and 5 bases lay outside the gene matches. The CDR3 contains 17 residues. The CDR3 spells CASSSGQGNSGANVLTF. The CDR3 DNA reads TGTGCCAGCTCATCGGGACAGGGAAACTCTGGGGCCAACGTCCTGACTTTC.

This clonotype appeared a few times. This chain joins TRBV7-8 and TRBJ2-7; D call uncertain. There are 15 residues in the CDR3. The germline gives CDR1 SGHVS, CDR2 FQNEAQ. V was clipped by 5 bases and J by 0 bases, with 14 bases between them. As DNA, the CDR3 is TGTGCCAGCAGCCCTAGGAAGGAGAGCTCCTACGAGCAGTACTTC. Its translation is CASSPRKESSYEQYF.

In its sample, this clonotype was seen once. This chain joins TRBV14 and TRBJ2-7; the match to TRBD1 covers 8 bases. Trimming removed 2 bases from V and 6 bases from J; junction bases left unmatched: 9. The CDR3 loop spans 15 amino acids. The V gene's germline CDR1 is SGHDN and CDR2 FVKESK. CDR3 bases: TGTGCCAGCAGCCAACGACAGGGGCGAAATGTCGAGCAGTACTTC. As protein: CASSQRQGRNVEQYF.

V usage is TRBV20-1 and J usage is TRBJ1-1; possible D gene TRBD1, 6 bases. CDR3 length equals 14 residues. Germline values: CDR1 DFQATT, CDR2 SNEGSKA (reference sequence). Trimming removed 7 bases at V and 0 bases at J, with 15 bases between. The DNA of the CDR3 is TGCAGTGGTAAACAGGGCATTCTGAACACTGAAGCTTTCTTT. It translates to CSGKQGILNTEAFF.

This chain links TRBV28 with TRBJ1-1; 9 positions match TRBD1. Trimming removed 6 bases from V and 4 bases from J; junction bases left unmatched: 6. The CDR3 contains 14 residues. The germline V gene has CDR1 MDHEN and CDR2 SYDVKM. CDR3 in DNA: TGTGCCAGCAGAACAGGGGGCGCCGGCACTGAAGCTTTCTTT. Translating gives CASRTGGAGTEAFF.

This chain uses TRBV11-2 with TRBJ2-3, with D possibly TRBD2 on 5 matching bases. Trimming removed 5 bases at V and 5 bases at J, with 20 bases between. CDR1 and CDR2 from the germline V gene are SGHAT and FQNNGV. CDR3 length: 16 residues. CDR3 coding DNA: TGTGCCAGCAGCCCCTGGATTAGCGTTAAGGGAGATACGCAGTATTTT. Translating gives CASSPWISVKGDTQYF.

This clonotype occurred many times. CDR3 protein: CASSPRGGDYNEQFF. The DNA of the CDR3 is TGTGCCAGCAGCCCCCGGGGGGGGGATTACAATGAGCAGTTCTTC. V is TRBV7-9 and J is TRBJ2-1; 8 bases align to TRBD2. After removal of 5 bases from V and 4 bases from J, the junction contained 7 bases not matched to a gene. The CDR3 extends over 15 amino acids. Germline CDR1 SEHNR, CDR2 FQNEAQ (reference sequence).

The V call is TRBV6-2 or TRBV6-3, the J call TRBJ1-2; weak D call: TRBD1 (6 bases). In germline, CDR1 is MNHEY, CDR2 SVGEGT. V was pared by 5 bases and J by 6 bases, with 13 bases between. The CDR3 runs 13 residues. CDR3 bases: TGTGCCAGCAGTAGGGACACTTACGATGGCTACACCTTC. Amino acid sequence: CASSRDTYDGYTF.

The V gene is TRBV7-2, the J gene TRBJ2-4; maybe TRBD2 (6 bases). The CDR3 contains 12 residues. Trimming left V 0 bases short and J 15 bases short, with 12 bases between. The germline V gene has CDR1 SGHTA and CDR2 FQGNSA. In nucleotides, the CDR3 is TGTGCCAGCAGCTTAGCGCGGGGACGGCTGTACTTC. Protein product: CASSLARGRLYF.

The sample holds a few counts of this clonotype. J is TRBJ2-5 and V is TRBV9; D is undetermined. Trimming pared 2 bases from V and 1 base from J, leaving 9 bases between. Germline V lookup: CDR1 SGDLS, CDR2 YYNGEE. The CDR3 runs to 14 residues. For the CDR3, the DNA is TGTGCCAGCAGCGTTGGACGGGCCCAAGAGACCCAGTACTTC. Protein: CASSVGRAQETQYF.

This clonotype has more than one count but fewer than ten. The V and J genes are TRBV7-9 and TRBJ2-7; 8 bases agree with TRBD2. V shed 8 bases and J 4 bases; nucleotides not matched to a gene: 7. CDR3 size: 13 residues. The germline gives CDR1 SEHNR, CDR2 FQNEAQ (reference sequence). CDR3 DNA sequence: TGTGCCAGCTGCCGGGGGGGCTCTTACGAGCAGTACTTC. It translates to CASCRGGSYEQYF.

The CDR3 here is CASSLMGLGDEKLFF. The DNA for the CDR3 is TGCGCCAGCAGCTTAATGGGCCTGGGGGATGAAAAACTGTTTTTT. V gene TRBV5-1 combines with J gene TRBJ1-4; possibly TRBD1 for D (5 bases). Trimming pared 2 bases from V and 6 bases from J, leaving 14 bases between. The germline CDR1 and CDR2 sequences are SGHRS and YFSETQ. The CDR3 has 15 amino acids.

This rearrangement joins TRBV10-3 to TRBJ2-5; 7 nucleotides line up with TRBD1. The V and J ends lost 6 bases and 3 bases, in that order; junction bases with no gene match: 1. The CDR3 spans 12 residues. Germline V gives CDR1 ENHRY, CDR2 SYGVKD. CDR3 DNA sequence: TGTGCCATCAGGGGGACAGAAGAGACCCAGTACTTC. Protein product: CAIRGTEETQYF.

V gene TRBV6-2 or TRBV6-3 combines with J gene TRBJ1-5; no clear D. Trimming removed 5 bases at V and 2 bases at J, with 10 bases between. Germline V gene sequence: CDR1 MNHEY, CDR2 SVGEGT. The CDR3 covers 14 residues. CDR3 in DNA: TGTGCCAGCAGTCCCCAGTTGGGCAATCAGCCCCAGCATTTT. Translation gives CASSPQLGNQPQHF.

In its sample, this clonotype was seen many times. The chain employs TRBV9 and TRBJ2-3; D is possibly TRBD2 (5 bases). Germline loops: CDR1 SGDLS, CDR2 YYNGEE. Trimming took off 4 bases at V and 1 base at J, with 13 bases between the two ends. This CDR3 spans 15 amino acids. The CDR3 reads CASSPPGGRTDTQYF. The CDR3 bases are TGTGCCAGCAGCCCCCCAGGAGGTCGCACAGATACGCAGTATTTT. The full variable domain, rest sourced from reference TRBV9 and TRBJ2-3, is DSGVTQTPKHLITATGQRVTLRCSPRSGDLSVYWYQQSLDQGLQFLIQYYNGEERAKGNILERFSAQQFPDLHSELNLSSLELGDSALYFCASSPPGGRTDTQYFGPGTRLTVL.

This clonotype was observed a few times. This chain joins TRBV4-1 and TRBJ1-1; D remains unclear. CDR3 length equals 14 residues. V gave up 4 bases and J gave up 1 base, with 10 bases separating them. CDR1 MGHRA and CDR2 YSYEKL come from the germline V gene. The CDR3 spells CASSRQERNTEAFF. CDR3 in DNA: TGCGCCAGCAGCCGGCAAGAAAGGAACACTGAAGCTTTCTTT.

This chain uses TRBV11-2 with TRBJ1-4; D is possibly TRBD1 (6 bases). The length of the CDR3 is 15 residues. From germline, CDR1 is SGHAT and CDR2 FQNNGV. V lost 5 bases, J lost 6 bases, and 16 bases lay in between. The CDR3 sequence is CASSPRVQGDEKLFF. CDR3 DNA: TGTGCCAGCAGCCCAAGAGTACAGGGTGATGAAAAACTGTTTTTT.

The CDR3, as DNA: TGTGCCAGCAGCCAAACTAGCTTTGGGGGCGAGCAGTACTTC. Translating it yields CASSQTSFGGEQYF. The chain recombines TRBV14 with TRBJ2-4, with D perhaps TRBD2 (6 bases). The tail of the sequence fits TRBJ2-7 better, so the J call may be wrong. The CDR3 totals 14 residues. Germline values: CDR1 SGHDN, CDR2 FVKESK.

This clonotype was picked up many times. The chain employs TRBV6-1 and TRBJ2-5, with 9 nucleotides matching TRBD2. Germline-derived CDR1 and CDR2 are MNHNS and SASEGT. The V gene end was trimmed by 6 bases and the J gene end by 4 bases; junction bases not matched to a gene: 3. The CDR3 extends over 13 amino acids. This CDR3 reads CASSAAGGETQYF. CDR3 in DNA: TGTGCCAGCAGCGCAGCGGGGGGAGAGACCCAGTACTTC.